This entry is about one T cell receptor (beta chain). Its antigen is undetermined. Trimming stripped 2 bases from V and 13 bases from J, with 17 bases between. Germline V lookup: CDR1 SGHTA, CDR2 FQGNSA. The CDR3 is 13 amino acids. This sample was included in a study of cytomegalovirus exposure and HLA in healthy donors. Points from the study as a whole: From TCR beta sequences, most subjects' HLA-A and HLA-B alleles were reportedly predicted accurately. Other equally common chains were less clonally expanded than HLA-associated TCR beta chains, a later analysis showed.

PCR primers comprised 60 Vbeta and 13 Jbeta primers. Sequencing was performed with immunoSEQ multiplex PCR; in TCRdb, only in-frame clones are kept and a portion is missing. Among around 150,000 clones listed, 80% to 90% were seen once. This chain links TRBV7-2 with TRBJ2-5, with no clear D. The origin of this receptor is a man between 45 and 60 years old in good health and CMV-seropositive. What was sequenced was PBMCs. The DNA for the CDR3 is TGTGCCAGCAGCTTAAGCGTTACCGGAGACCCGTACTTC. Translating gives CASSLSVTGDPYF.